These 9 T cell receptor beta chains came from one sample sequenced in a study of blood T cell repertoires in COVID-19. Measured with immunoSEQ multiplex PCR; TCRdb has only the in-frame clones, and not every one. The sample records tens of thousands of clones, roughly three quarters being singletons. Sequencing was performed on peripheral blood. The receptors were sampled from a woman older than 75 with acute or convalescent COVID-19.

V is TRBV21-1 and J is TRBJ2-3; the D call TRBD2 from the table was never checked on the DNA. TRBV21-1 is annotated as a pseudogene. The CDR3 runs 20 residues. This CDR3 reads CASSKDPELPPRGHTDTQYF. The CDR3 bases are TGTGCCAGCAGCAAAGACCCGGAGCTCCCACCCCGAGGCCACACAGATACGCAGTATTTT.

The V and J genes are TRBV18 and TRBJ2-1; TRBD2 agrees at 7 bases. The CDR3 length is 16 residues. Looked up from germline, CDR1 is KGHSH and CDR2 is LQKENI. V shed 0 bases, J shed 7 bases, and the junction held 9 bases outside the gene matches. The CDR3 region has the DNA TGTGCCAGCTCACCACCGTCTGCGGGAGTGTTTAATGAGCAGTTCTTC. This codes for CASSPPSAGVFNEQFF.

As DNA, the CDR3 is TGTGCCAGCAGTGACTCTAGGTGGAGGCACGAGCAGTACTTC. As protein: CASSDSRWRHEQYF. The chain uses TRBV6-4 and TRBJ2-7; TRBD2 might be the D (5 bases). Germline CDR1 and CDR2: MRHNA and SNTAGT. V was cut by 0 bases and J by 5 bases, with 11 bases left in between. This CDR3 has 14 amino acids.

The chain couples TRBV7-8 to TRBJ2-1; a possible D gene is TRBD2 (6 bases). V gave up 1 base and J gave up 0 bases, with 10 bases separating them. This CDR3 is 16 amino acids long. Per the germline V gene, CDR1 is SGHVS and CDR2 is FQNEAQ. CDR3 in DNA: TGTGCCAGCAGCTTAGTCGTGCGGGGCTCCTACAATGAGCAGTTCTTC. This translates into CASSLVVRGSYNEQFF.

This chain uses TRBV19 with TRBJ2-1; unclear D gene. V was shortened by 0 bases and J by 9 bases, with 9 bases between the two germline ends. From germline, CDR1 is LNHDA and CDR2 SQIVND (reference sequence). This CDR3 has 13 amino acids. The CDR3 loop reads CASSIDTRGEQFF. DNA for the CDR3: TGTGCCAGTAGTATAGATACCCGCGGTGAGCAGTTCTTC.

This clone was picked up a small number of times. The CDR3 spells CATGGGLGQGRYNEQFF. In DNA, the CDR3 is TGTGCCACCGGCGGGGGCCTGGGGCAGGGGAGATACAATGAGCAGTTCTTC. V and J are TRBV10-3 and TRBJ2-1; tentatively, D is TRBD2 (7 bases). The CDR3 is 17 residues long. The germline gives CDR1 ENHRY, CDR2 SYGVKD. V was cut by 10 bases and J by 4 bases, with 26 bases left in between.

The gene calls are TRBV27 and TRBJ2-3, with TRBD2 matching over 14 bases. Germline-derived CDR1 and CDR2 are MNHEY and SMNVEV (reference sequence). This CDR3 spans 18 amino acids. Trimming removed 3 bases from V and 3 bases from J; junction bases left unmatched: 8. Here the CDR3 reads CASSFRERLAGGTDTQYF. The CDR3 DNA follows: TGTGCCAGCAGTTTTCGGGAAAGACTAGCGGGAGGGACAGATACGCAGTATTTT.

The chain has TRBV20-1 and TRBJ1-2; D not certain. Germline CDR1 DFQATT, CDR2 SNEGSKA (reference sequence). This CDR3 has 13 residues. Trimming shortened V by 3 bases and J by 8 bases, and 16 bases separated the two germline ends. CDR3 region: CSASISGGRGYTF. In DNA, the CDR3 is TGCAGTGCTAGTATCTCTGGAGGACGGGGCTACACCTTC.

This clone was picked up one time. The chain employs TRBV6-6 and TRBJ1-2; possible D gene TRBD1, 6 bases. CDR1 is MNHNY, CDR2 SVGAGI, per germline (reference sequence). V lost 5 bases, J lost 4 bases, and 23 bases lay in between. This CDR3 region has 17 residues. This chain's CDR3 is CASSPQGPRTGGYGYTF. The CDR3 bases are TGTGCCAGCAGTCCACAGGGACCTAGGACGGGTGGCTATGGCTACACCTTC.